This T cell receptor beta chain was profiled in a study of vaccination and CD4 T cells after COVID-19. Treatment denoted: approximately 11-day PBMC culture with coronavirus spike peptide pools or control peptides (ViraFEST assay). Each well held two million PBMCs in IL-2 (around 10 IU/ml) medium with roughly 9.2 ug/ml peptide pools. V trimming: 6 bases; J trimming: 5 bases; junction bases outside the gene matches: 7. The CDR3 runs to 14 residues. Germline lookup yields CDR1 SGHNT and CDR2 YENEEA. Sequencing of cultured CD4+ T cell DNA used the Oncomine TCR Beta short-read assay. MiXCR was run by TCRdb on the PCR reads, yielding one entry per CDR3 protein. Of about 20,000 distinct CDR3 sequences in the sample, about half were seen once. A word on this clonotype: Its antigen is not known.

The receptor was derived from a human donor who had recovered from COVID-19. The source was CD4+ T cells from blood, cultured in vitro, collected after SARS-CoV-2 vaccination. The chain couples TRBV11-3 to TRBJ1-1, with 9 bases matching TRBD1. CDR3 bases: TGTGCCAGCAGTGGGGGGACAGGGTATACTGAAGCTTTCTTT. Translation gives CASSGGTGYTEAFF. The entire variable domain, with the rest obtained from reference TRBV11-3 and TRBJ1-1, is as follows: EAGVVQSPRYKIIEKKQPVAFWCNPISGHNTLYWYLQNLGQGPELLIRYENEEAVDDSQLPKDRFSAERLKGVDSTLKIQPAELGDSAVYLCASSGGTGYTEAFFGQGTRLTVV.